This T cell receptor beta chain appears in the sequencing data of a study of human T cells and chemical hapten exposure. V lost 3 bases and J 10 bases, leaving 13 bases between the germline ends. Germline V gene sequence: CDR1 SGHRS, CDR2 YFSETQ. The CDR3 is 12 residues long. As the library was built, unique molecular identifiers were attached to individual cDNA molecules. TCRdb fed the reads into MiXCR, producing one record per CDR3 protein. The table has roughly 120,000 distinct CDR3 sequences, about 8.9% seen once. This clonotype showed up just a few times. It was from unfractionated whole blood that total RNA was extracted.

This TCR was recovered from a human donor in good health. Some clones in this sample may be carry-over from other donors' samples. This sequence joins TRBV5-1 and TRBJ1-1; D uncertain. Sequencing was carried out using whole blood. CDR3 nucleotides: TGCGCCAGCAGCTCTGCAATGGGGAGAGCTTTCTTT. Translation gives CASSSAMGRAFF.